One T cell receptor (beta chain) is described in this entry. What it binds is not known. The data stem from a study of response to subunit inactivated influenza vaccine. Whole-study findings and limits: Researchers suggested that each seasonal influenza vaccination recruits few new T cells.

The CDR3 covers 13 residues. Trimming took off 4 bases at V and 6 bases at J, with 16 bases between the two ends. Germline loops: CDR1 SQVTM, CDR2 ANQGSEA. MiXCR, run by TCRdb on the RT-PCR reads, gives a single entry per CDR3 protein. This sample has roughly 700,000 distinct CDR3 sequences; about 15% occur once, and the top ten carry 5.5% to 8%. This specimen consisted of PBMCs from blood, obtained 14 to 15 days before vaccination. The receptor comes from a man aged 45-60 years who received an inactivated influenza vaccine. The rearrangement joins TRBV29-1 to TRBJ2-7; D remains unclear. As DNA, the CDR3 is TGCAGCGTTGGTGGGTCCCGAGACGCCGAGCAGTACTTC. Its translation: CSVGGSRDAEQYF.